Listed here are 16 T cell receptor beta chains from one sample, sequenced in a study of T cells in women clearing cervical HPV infection (dated 2018 in TCRdb). Library preparation used the immunoSEQ multiplex PCR assay. Not all clones reach the TCRdb copy of this immuneACCESS table, which keeps in-frame sequences only. Checked studies attribute under half of the gap to unresolved V genes and leave the rest unexplained. The table kept for this sample lists tens of thousands of clones. Around 6.5% of the sample comes from the top ten. Source material: blood buffy coat. The receptors were gathered from a woman between 18 and 69 years old with a cervical HPV16 infection that either progressed to CIN3+ or cleared (not recorded which).

As regards this clone: With the read ending 3 residues before the CDR3 end, the germline J gene is used to fill in that end. J is TRBJ2-3 and V is TRBV6-1, with a possible D match to TRBD2 (6 bases). Germline assignment: CDR1 MNHNS and CDR2 SASEGT. This CDR3 contains 15 residues. Deletions cut 4 bases from V and 2 bases from J, with 13 bases between. The sequenced CDR3 bases are TGTGCCAGCAGTGGGGGACTCGCCGCCACAGATACG. It encodes CASSGGLAATDT. The whole CDR3 region reads CASSGGLAATDTQYF.

To note about this clone: The CDR3 end is not reached by the read, which stops 3 residues before it; the germline J gene fills it in. Additional DNA sequences in this sample encode the identical CDR3. The chain has TRBV7-2 and TRBJ1-1; 7 bases align to TRBD1. Unmatched junction bases numbered 2, after V lost 2 bases and J lost 5 bases. Germline V gene sequence: CDR1 SGHTA, CDR2 FQGNSA. This CDR3 comprises 13 residues. The CDR3 bases that were read are TGTGCCAGCAGCTTAAGGGGGCGGACTGAA. This gives the protein CASSLRGRTE. The CDR3 in full is CASSLRGRTEAFF.

Of note for this clone: The read falls 3 residues short of the CDR3 end, and the missing part is taken from the germline J gene. V gene TRBV2 combines with J gene TRBJ2-7, with D tentatively TRBD2 (6 bases). Trimming stripped 4 bases from V and 2 bases from J, with 9 bases between. Germline CDR1 reads SNHLY; CDR2 reads FYNNEI. The CDR3 consists of 13 residues. CDR3 bases read: TGTGCCAGCAGTGGGAGGGCCCCCTACGAG. Its translation is CASSGRAPYE. The whole CDR3 sequence reads CASSGRAPYEQYF. Full variable domain (missing parts from reference TRBV2 and TRBJ2-7): EPEVTQTPSHQVTQMGQEVILRCVPISNHLYFYWYRQILGQKVEFLVSFYNNEISEKSEIFDDQFSVERPDGSNFTLKIRSTKLEDSAMYFCASSGRAPYEQYFGPGTRLTVT.

Notes on this clone: The read ends 3 residues early relative to the CDR3; the germline J gene fills the gap. The chain carries TRBV7-3 and TRBJ2-4, with a possible D match to TRBD1 (5 bases). The CDR3 length is 15 residues. CDR1 is SGHTA and CDR2 is FQGTGA in the germline V gene. Incomplete CDR3 DNA: TGTGCCAGCAGCTGGGCCGGGCAGGGTACCTATGGT. Translating it yields CASSWAGQGTYG. In full, the CDR3 is CASSWAGQGTYGQYF.

The sequenced part of the CDR3 DNA is TGCAGTGCTAGCTATGACAGGGTTCGGGAAAAA. This translates into CSASYDRVREK. The whole CDR3 sequence is CSASYDRVREKLFF. The chain couples TRBV20-1 to TRBJ1-4, with 7 bases matching TRBD1. The sequence runs out 3 residues before the end of the CDR3; the remainder is reconstructed from the germline J gene. The CDR3 has 14 residues. Germline V gene data show CDR1 as DFQATT and CDR2 as SNEGSKA (reference sequence). V shed 3 bases and J 8 bases; nucleotides not matched to a gene: 9.

On this clone: The read finishes 3 residues shy of the CDR3 end, and the germline J gene is used to complete it. The V and J genes are TRBV5-1 and TRBJ2-5; D remains unclear. CDR1 and CDR2 (germline): SGHRS, YFSETQ. The CDR3 length is 14 residues. V shed 0 bases and J shed 2 bases, with 8 bases lying between them. The part of the CDR3 DNA that was read is TGCGCCAGCAGCTTGGCTCCTAGTCAAGAGACC. It yields the protein CASSLAPSQET. The entire CDR3 sequence reads CASSLAPSQETQYF.

Of note for this clone: The CDR3 end lies 3 residues beyond the end of the read and is filled in from the germline J gene. This rearrangement joins TRBV2 to TRBJ1-5; D call uncertain. The CDR3 sequence is 14 residues long. Germline values: CDR1 SNHLY, CDR2 FYNNEI. V gave up 2 bases and J gave up 4 bases, with 9 bases separating them. The CDR3 bases that were read are TGTGCCAGCAGTGAATCGTACAGAAATCAGCCC. Encoded protein: CASSESYRNQP. The full-length CDR3 reads as CASSESYRNQPQHF.

In regard to this clone: The CDR3 end is not reached by the read, which stops 3 residues before it; the germline J gene fills it in. The sample carries other DNA sequences with the same CDR3. The chain joins TRBV6-1 to TRBJ1-3; no reliable D call. CDR1 and CDR2 (germline): MNHNS, SASEGT. V lost 2 bases to trimming and J lost 2 bases, with 10 bases between them. The CDR3 totals 15 residues. The sequenced part of the CDR3 DNA is TGTGCCAGCAGTGAATGGAGGACTGCTGGAAACACC. It specifies CASSEWRTAGNT. The entire CDR3 sequence reads CASSEWRTAGNTIYF.

Points on this clone: Read data end 3 residues before the CDR3 end; the end is taken from the germline J gene. The rearrangement joins TRBV5-1 to TRBJ2-3, with D possibly TRBD1 on 6 matching bases. CDR1 is SGHRS and CDR2 is YFSETQ in the germline V gene. The CDR3 is 13 residues long. Trimming pared 2 bases from V and 4 bases from J, leaving 8 bases between. Partial CDR3 DNA: TGCGCCAGCAGCTTACAGGGCTCAGATACG. Its translation: CASSLQGSDT. The whole CDR3 reads CASSLQGSDTQYF.

This CDR3 reads CASSLDPAEEETQYF. CDR3 DNA, as far as it was read: TGCGCCAGCAGCTTGGACCCGGCGGAAGAAGAGACC. The chain links TRBV5-1 to TRBJ2-5; D gene unclear. The read terminates 3 residues ahead of where the CDR3 ends, so the germline J gene completes it. Trimming shortened V by 0 bases and J by 3 bases, and 12 bases separated the two germline ends. Germline V gene data show CDR1 as SGHRS and CDR2 as YFSETQ. The CDR3 has 15 residues. The full variable domain, with the rest looked up from reference TRBV5-1 and TRBJ2-5, is KAGVTQTPRYLIKTRGQQVTLSCSPISGHRSVSWYQQTPGQGLQFLFEYFSETQRNKGNFPGRFSGRQFSNSRSEMNVSTLELGDSALYLCASSLDPAEEETQYFGPGTRLLVL.

Note on this clone: Germline is not matched at one junction end, which may reflect a read error. The CDR3 end lies 3 residues beyond the end of the read and is filled in from the germline J gene. The chain couples TRBV27 to TRBJ1-4; 7 nucleotides line up with TRBD1. Germline CDR1 is MNHEY and CDR2 is SMNVEV (reference sequence). The CDR3 loop spans 15 amino acids. The chain's CDR3 is CAGSTRQGGNEKLFF. CDR3 bases read: TGTGCCGGCAGTACAAGACAGGGCGGGAATGAAAAA.

Worth noting for this clone: The read finishes 3 residues shy of the CDR3 end, and the germline J gene is used to complete it. The chain employs TRBV7-6 and TRBJ1-1; 9 bases agree with TRBD1. Losses at the gene ends were 6 bases for V and 1 base for J; bases not matched to a gene: 6. CDR1 is SGHVS, CDR2 FNYEAQ, per germline. CDR3 length: 15 amino acids. The CDR3 sequence is CASSERTGENTEAFF. The covered CDR3 bases are TGTGCCAGCAGTGAACGGACAGGGGAGAACACTGAA.

In regard to this clone: The sequenced fragment ends 3 residues before the CDR3 boundary, so the rest is inferred from the germline J gene. The chain carries TRBV19 and TRBJ1-4, with a tentative D call TRBD1 (6 bases). The CDR3 spans 14 residues. Germline loops: CDR1 LNHDA, CDR2 SQIVND (reference sequence). V was pared by 4 bases and J by 5 bases, with 11 bases between. The CDR3 here is CASSTGQLNEKLFF. The DNA read from the CDR3 is TGTGCCAGTAGTACCGGACAGCTGAATGAAAAA.

Of note for this clone: With the read ending 3 residues before the CDR3 end, the germline J gene is used to fill in that end. The chain employs TRBV7-9 and TRBJ2-3, with D possibly being TRBD2 (5 bases). Germline V CDR1 and CDR2: SEHNR, FQNEAQ (reference sequence). V was cut by 1 base and J by 4 bases, with 12 bases left in between. This CDR3 is built from 15 residues. The CDR3 DNA, read in part, is TGTGCCAGCAGCTTAGGCAGCGGCCGCTCAGATACG. It yields the protein CASSLGSGRSDT. The CDR3 as a whole reads CASSLGSGRSDTQYF. The whole variable domain, remainder taken from reference TRBV7-9 and TRBJ2-3, is DTGVSQNPRHKITKRGQNVTFRCDPISEHNRLYWYRQTLGQGPEFLTYFQNEAQLEKSRLLSDRFSAERPKGSFSTLEIQRTEQGDSAMYLCASSLGSGRSDTQYFGPGTRLTVL.

A note on this clone: The CDR3 extends 3 residues past the end of the read, so its final part is completed from the germline J gene. This chain connects TRBV20-1 to TRBJ1-4; TRBD1 might be the D (6 bases). The V and J ends lost 3 bases and 3 bases respectively, with 14 bases between them. The CDR3 loop spans 15 amino acids. Looked up from germline, CDR1 is DFQATT and CDR2 is SNEGSKA (reference sequence). CDR3 loop: CSASRQGRANEKLFF. The sequenced part of the CDR3 DNA is TGCAGTGCTAGTAGGCAGGGGAGGGCTAATGAAAAA.

Points on this clone: The CDR3 end is not reached by the read, which stops 3 residues before it; the germline J gene fills it in. The genes are TRBV5-1 and TRBJ1-1; 7 positions match TRBD1. In germline, CDR1 is SGHRS, CDR2 YFSETQ. Unmatched junction bases numbered 11, after V lost 2 bases and J lost 4 bases. This CDR3 is built from 16 residues. The CDR3 loop is CASSLPRTGVSTEAFF. The part of the CDR3 DNA that was read is TGCGCCAGCAGCTTACCTAGGACAGGCGTATCCACTGAA.